The present TCR beta chain was sequenced within a study of Ad26.COV2.S vaccination and SARS-CoV-2 variants. Sample treatment: over 15 received Ad26.COV2.S at low or high dose, single or two shots; 5 received placebo; per-sample allocation not given. Collection of the samples took place on day 63 after the first injection of vaccine or placebo. CDR1 is LGHNA, CDR2 YNFKEQ, per germline. The V segment lost 3 bases and the J segment 6 bases; nucleotides outside the gene matches: 15. The CDR3 is made up of 17 amino acids. This clone was picked up a small number of times. This table comes from immunoSEQ multiplex PCR, and its TCRdb copy is limited to in-frame clones, with some not included. The table shows 300,000 to 500,000 clones, with approximately 90% occurring only once.

The TCR comes from a person aged 18-65 years who received the Ad26.COV2.S COVID-19 vaccine or a placebo. The sample was peripheral blood, taken in a trial of Ad26.COV2.S vaccine versus placebo. This rearrangement joins TRBV4-2 to TRBJ1-1; 8 bases match TRBD1. The CDR3 is CASSHPRQGAPGPEAFF. CDR3 nucleotide sequence: TGTGCCAGCAGCCATCCTCGTCAGGGGGCCCCAGGTCCTGAAGCTTTCTTT.